Each of the 16 T cell receptor beta chains below was sequenced from the same sample in a study of CD8+ T cells in alopecia areata. RNA, once extracted, was reverse transcribed into cDNA for use as the sequencing template. Clones were sequenced by immunoSEQ multiplex PCR, and TCRdb holds only the in-frame ones, with some missing. The sample has around 300,000 clones; over 45% are singletons. This sample's treatment: oral pan-JAK inhibitor, 5-10 mg twice daily. The sample consisted of CD4+ T cells sorted from blood, taken at week 52, from a patient treated with tofacitinib. The receptors were sampled from a human donor with alopecia areata.

This chain connects TRBV19 to TRBJ1-2; no reliable D call. This CDR3 has 16 residues. Germline V lookup: CDR1 LNHDA, CDR2 SQIVND (reference sequence). Deletions cut 1 base from V and 3 bases from J, with 15 bases between. CDR3: CASSIAGNIRDYGYTF. CDR3 DNA sequence: TGTGCCAGTAGTATAGCGGGGAACATAAGAGACTATGGCTACACCTTC.

The chain employs TRBV14 and TRBJ1-1; 7 nucleotides agree with TRBD1. With V trimmed by 2 bases and J by 7 bases, 10 bases remained unmatched. Germline V gene data show CDR1 as SGHDN and CDR2 as FVKESK. The CDR3 contains 15 residues. The CDR3 protein is CASSQWGTDPIEAFF. CDR3 DNA sequence: TGTGCCAGCAGCCAATGGGGGACAGACCCCATTGAAGCTTTCTTT.

V and J are TRBV29-1 and TRBJ2-7; D may be TRBD2 (5 bases). The V end lost 1 base, the J end lost 0 bases, and 13 bases lay between the germline ends. Germline CDR1 is SQVTM and CDR2 is ANQGSEA. This CDR3 has 15 residues. The CDR3 protein is CSVEGSPRGSYEQYF. CDR3 in DNA: TGCAGCGTTGAAGGCTCTCCCCGGGGCTCCTACGAGCAGTACTTC.

This clone was recorded once. The genes are TRBV6-5 and TRBJ2-1, with D possibly TRBD1 on 6 matching bases. Germline loops: CDR1 MNHEY, CDR2 SVGAGI. Between the trimmed V and J ends, which lost 6 bases and 3 bases, there was a span of 12 bases. CDR3 size: 14 residues. Here the CDR3 DNA reads TGTGCCAGCAGCGATTGGGACAACTACAATGAGCAGTTCTTC. Residues: CASSDWDNYNEQFF.

The chain couples TRBV7-2 to TRBJ2-2; D not certain. The CDR3 sequence is 13 residues long. V was pared by 5 bases and J by 6 bases, with 10 bases between. The germline CDR1 and CDR2 sequences are SGHTA and FQGNSA. CDR3 sequence (DNA): TGTGCCAGCAGCCCCGGTGGAGCCGGGGAGCTGTTTTTT. Translation: CASSPGGAGELFF.

This sequence joins TRBV29-1 and TRBJ2-5, with TRBD1 matching 8 bases. The CDR3 contains 14 residues. CDR1 is SQVTM and CDR2 is ANQGSEA in the germline V gene. V gave up 3 bases and J gave up 4 bases; unmatched junction bases: 7. In DNA, the CDR3 is TGCAGCGTTGATACCTCAGGGGGCGGAGAGACCCAGTACTTC. It specifies CSVDTSGGGETQYF.

The chain employs TRBV27 and TRBJ2-5, with 12 bases that match TRBD2. Germline-derived CDR1 and CDR2 are MNHEY and SMNVEV (reference sequence). Germline trimming cut 6 bases from V and 4 bases from J; bases unmatched to any gene: 6. CDR3 length: 15 amino acids. This CDR3 is CASRKGLAGGETQYF. The CDR3 nucleotides are TGTGCCAGCAGAAAGGGACTAGCGGGCGGAGAGACCCAGTACTTC.

The chain recombines TRBV30 with TRBJ1-1; D call uncertain. Germline lookup yields CDR1 GTSNPN and CDR2 SVGIG (reference sequence). The CDR3 is made up of 12 amino acids. Between the trimmed V and J ends, which lost 3 bases and 11 bases, there was a span of 16 bases. CDR3 loop: CAWRTWRSEAFF. The DNA of the CDR3 is TGTGCCTGGAGAACTTGGAGATCGGAGGCTTTCTTT.

This clone was seen only a few times. The chain uses TRBV12-5 and TRBJ2-1; D may be TRBD2 (6 bases). CDR1 and CDR2 (germline): LGHNT, FRNRAP. The CDR3 length is 15 residues. V was shortened by 3 bases and J by 3 bases, with 12 bases between the two germline ends. DNA of the CDR3: TGTGCTAGTGGTTTAGGCAGGGAGGTCTACAATGAGCAGTTCTTC. This codes for CASGLGREVYNEQFF.

The chain recombines TRBV10-3 with TRBJ2-7; 9 bases agree with TRBD1. CDR1 is ENHRY and CDR2 is SYGVKD in the germline V gene. V trimming: 7 bases; J trimming: 6 bases; junction bases outside the gene matches: 10. The CDR3 sequence is 14 residues long. The CDR3 loop is CAIKSGTGLGEQYF. CDR3 nucleotide sequence: TGTGCCATCAAGTCTGGGACAGGGTTGGGCGAGCAGTACTTC.

V gene TRBV5-4 combines with J gene TRBJ2-6; D is possibly TRBD1 (6 bases). The V end was cut by 4 bases, the J end by 1 base, with 9 bases between. Germline CDR1 and CDR2: SGHNT and YYREEE (reference sequence). This CDR3 is 15 amino acids long. CDR3 protein: CASSPQGSGANVLTF. In nucleotides, the CDR3 is TGTGCCAGCAGCCCACAGGGTTCTGGGGCCAACGTCCTGACTTTC. The complete variable domain, with remaining parts taken from reference TRBV5-4 and TRBJ2-6, reads ETGVTQSPTHLIKTRGQQVTLRCSSQSGHNTVSWYQQALGQGPQFIFQYYREEENGRGNFPPRFSGLQFPNYSSELNVNALELDDSALYLCASSPQGSGANVLTFGAGSRLTVL.

This chain uses TRBV7-9 with TRBJ2-7; weak D call: TRBD2 (6 bases). V was shortened by 3 bases and J by 1 base, with 7 bases between the two germline ends. The CDR3 has 13 amino acids. Germline V CDR1 and CDR2: SEHNR, FQNEAQ (reference sequence). CDR3 nucleotide sequence: TGTGCCAGCAGCTTTGGACTATCCTACGAGCAGTACTTC. Translating gives CASSFGLSYEQYF.

Only one count was recorded for this clone. The rearrangement joins TRBV5-6 to TRBJ2-5, with 12 bases matching TRBD2. The CDR3 extends over 16 amino acids. Germline lookup yields CDR1 SGHDT and CDR2 YYEEEE. Trimming took 4 bases from V and 4 from J; bases not matched to a gene: 8. The CDR3 DNA is TGTGCCAGCAGCGCTTCTAGCGGGGGGGCCGGAGAGACCCAGTACTTC. Translating it yields CASSASSGGAGETQYF.

The chain carries TRBV4-2 and TRBJ1-2; D remains unclear. The germline V and J ends were trimmed by 3 bases and 0 bases, with 14 bases remaining between them. The CDR3 loop spans 16 amino acids. Germline V CDR1 and CDR2: LGHNA, YNFKEQ. The CDR3 region has the DNA TGTGCCAGCAGCCACACCGCCAGCAATACTAACTATGGCTACACCTTC. This sequence encodes CASSHTASNTNYGYTF.

The chain has TRBV30 and TRBJ1-5, with D possibly matching TRBD1 (6 bases). The CDR3 is 15 amino acids. Germline CDR1 is GTSNPN and CDR2 is SVGIG (reference sequence). The germline V and J ends were trimmed by 0 bases and 0 bases, with 9 bases remaining between them. Written as DNA, the CDR3 is TGTGCCTGGAGTGTCGGGACACTTAGCAATCAGCCCCAGCATTTT. It specifies CAWSVGTLSNQPQHF.

The chain is built from TRBV5-6 and TRBJ1-6, with unresolved D. The ends were cut back, 1 base at V and 9 bases at J, with 14 bases in the middle. The CDR3 length is 15 residues. CDR1 and CDR2 from the germline V gene are SGHDT and YYEEEE. The DNA of the CDR3 is TGTGCCAGCAGCTTGCCTGACACGTCCGGTTCACCCCTCCACTTT. Translating it yields CASSLPDTSGSPLHF.